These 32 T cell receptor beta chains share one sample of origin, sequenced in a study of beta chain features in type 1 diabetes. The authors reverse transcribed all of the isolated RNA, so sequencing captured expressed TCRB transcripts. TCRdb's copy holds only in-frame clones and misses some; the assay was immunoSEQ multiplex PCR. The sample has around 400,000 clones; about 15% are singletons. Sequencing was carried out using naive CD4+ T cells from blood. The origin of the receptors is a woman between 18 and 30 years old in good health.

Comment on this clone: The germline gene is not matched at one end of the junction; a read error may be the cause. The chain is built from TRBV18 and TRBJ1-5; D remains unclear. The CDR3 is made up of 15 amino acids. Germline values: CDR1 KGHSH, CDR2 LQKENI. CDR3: CASSPGSSPNRPQHF. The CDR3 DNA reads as TGTGCCAGCTCACCCGGGTCATCTCCTAATCGGCCCCAGCATTTT. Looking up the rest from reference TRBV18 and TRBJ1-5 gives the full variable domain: NAGVMQNPRHLVRRRGQEARLRCSPMKGHSHVYWYRQLPEEGLKFMVYLQKENIIDESGMPKERFSAEFPKEGPSILRIQQVVRGDSAAYFCASSPGSSPNRPQHFGDGTRLSIL.

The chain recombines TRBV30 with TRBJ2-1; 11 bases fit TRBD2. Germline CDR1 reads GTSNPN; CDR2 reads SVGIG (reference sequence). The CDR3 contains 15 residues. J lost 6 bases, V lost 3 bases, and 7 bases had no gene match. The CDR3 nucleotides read TGTGCCTGGAGCACCGGGACTAGCGGCCGCAATGAGCAGTTCTTC. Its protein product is CAWSTGTSGRNEQFF.

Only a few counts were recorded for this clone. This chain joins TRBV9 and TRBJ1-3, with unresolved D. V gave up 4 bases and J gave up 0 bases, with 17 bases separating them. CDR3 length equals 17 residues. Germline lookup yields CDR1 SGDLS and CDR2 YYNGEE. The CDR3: CASSTREDYYSGNTIYF. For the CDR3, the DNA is TGTGCCAGCAGCACAAGAGAGGATTACTACTCTGGAAACACCATATATTTT.

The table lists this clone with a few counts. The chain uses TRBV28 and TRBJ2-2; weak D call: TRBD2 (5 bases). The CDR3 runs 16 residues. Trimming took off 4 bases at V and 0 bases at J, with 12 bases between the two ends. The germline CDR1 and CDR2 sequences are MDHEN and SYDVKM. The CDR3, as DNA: TGTGCCAGCAGTTCTCCGGCTAGCACGAACACCGGGGAGCTGTTTTTT. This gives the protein CASSSPASTNTGELFF.

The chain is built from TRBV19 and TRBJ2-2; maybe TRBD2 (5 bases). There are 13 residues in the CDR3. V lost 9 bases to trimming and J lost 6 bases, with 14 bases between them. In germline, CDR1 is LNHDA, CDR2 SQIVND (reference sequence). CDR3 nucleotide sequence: TGTGCCAGCACAGTGGGGAGAGCCGGGGAGCTGTTTTTT. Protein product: CASTVGRAGELFF.

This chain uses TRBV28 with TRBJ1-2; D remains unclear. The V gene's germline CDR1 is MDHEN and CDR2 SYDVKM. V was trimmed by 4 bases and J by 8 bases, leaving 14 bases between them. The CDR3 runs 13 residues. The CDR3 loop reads CASSSGEAGGYTF. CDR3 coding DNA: TGTGCCAGCAGTTCCGGTGAGGCGGGAGGCTACACCTTC.

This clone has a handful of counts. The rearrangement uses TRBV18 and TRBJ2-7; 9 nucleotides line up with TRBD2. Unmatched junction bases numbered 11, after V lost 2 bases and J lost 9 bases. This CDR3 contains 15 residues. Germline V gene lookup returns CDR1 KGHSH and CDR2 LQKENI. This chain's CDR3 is CASSPFQREATRQYF. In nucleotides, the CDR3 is TGTGCCAGCTCACCATTTCAGCGGGAGGCTACGAGGCAGTACTTC.

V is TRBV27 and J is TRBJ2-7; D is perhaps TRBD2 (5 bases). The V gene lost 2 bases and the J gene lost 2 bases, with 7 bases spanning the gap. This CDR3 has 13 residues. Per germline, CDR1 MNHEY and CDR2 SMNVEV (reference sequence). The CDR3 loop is CASSLRGTYEQYF. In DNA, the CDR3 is TGTGCCAGCAGTTTACGGGGAACCTACGAGCAGTACTTC.

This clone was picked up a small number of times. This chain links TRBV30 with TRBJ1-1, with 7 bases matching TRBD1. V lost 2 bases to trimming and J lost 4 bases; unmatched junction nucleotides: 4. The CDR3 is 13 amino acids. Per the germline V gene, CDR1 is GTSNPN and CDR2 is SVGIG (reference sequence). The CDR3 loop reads CAWSLQGSTEAFF. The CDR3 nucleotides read TGTGCCTGGAGTTTACAGGGGAGCACTGAAGCTTTCTTT.

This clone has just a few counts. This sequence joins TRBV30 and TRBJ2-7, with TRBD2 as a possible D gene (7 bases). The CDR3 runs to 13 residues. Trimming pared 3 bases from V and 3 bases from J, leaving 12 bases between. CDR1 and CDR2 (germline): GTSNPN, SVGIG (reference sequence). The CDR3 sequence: CAWRFGGHYEQYF. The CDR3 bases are TGTGCCTGGAGGTTCGGGGGGCACTACGAGCAGTACTTC.

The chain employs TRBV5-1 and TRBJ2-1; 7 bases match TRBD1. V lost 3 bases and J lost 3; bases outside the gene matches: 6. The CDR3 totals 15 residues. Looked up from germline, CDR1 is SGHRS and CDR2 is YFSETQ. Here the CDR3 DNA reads TGCGCCAGCAGCTGGGCAGGGACAGACTACAATGAGCAGTTCTTC. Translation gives CASSWAGTDYNEQFF.

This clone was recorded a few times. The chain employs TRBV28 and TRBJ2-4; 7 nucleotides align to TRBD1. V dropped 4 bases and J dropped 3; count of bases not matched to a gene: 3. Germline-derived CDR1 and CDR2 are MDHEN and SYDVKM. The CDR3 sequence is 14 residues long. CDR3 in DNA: TGTGCCAGCAGTTCGGGACAGAGCAAAAACATTCAGTACTTC. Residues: CASSSGQSKNIQYF.

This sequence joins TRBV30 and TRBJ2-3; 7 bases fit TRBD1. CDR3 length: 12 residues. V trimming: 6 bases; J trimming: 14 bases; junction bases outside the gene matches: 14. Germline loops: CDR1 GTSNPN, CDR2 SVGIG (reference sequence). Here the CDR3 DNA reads TGTGCCTGCTACGAACAGGGGTGGGGGCGGTATTTT. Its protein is CACYEQGWGRYF.

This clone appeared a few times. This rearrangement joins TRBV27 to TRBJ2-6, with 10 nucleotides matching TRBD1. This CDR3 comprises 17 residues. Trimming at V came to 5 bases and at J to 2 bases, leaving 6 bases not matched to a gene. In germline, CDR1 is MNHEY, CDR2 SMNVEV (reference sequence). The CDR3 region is CASSPSGTGAGANVLTF. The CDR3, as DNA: TGTGCCAGCAGTCCCTCAGGGACAGGGGCTGGGGCCAACGTCCTGACTTTC.

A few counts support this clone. CDR3 residues: CASSIGLDSAGAFF. The DNA for the CDR3 is TGTGCCAGTAGTATAGGCCTTGACAGTGCTGGGGCTTTCTTT. The chain employs TRBV19 and TRBJ1-1, with D possibly being TRBD1 (5 bases). The CDR3 loop spans 14 amino acids. The V end lost 1 base, the J end lost 11 bases, and 17 bases lay between the germline ends. Germline CDR1 and CDR2: LNHDA and SQIVND (reference sequence). Combining the CDR3 with reference TRBV19 and TRBJ1-1 gives the whole variable domain DGGITQSPKYLFRKEGQNVTLSCEQNLNHDAMYWYRQDPGQGLRLIYYSQIVNDFQKGDIAEGYSVSREKKESFPLTVTSAQKNPTAFYLCASSIGLDSAGAFFGQGTRLTVV.

The CDR3 protein is CASSEGLTGENYGYTF. CDR3 nucleotide sequence: TGTGCCAGCAGCGAGGGGCTGACAGGGGAGAACTATGGCTACACCTTC. This rearrangement joins TRBV9 to TRBJ1-2; 8 positions match TRBD1. With V trimmed by 3 bases and J by 2 bases, 9 bases remained unmatched. Germline CDR1 reads SGDLS; CDR2 reads YYNGEE. The CDR3 contains 16 residues. Variable domain in full (rest from reference TRBV9 and TRBJ1-2): DSGVTQTPKHLITATGQRVTLRCSPRSGDLSVYWYQQSLDQGLQFLIQYYNGEERAKGNILERFSAQQFPDLHSELNLSSLELGDSALYFCASSEGLTGENYGYTFGSGTRLTVV.

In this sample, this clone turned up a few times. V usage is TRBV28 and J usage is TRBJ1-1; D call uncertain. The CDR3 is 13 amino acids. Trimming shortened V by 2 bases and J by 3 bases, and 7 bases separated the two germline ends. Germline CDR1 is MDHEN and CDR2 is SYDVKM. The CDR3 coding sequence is TGTGCCAGCAGTTTAGTTCCGGACACTGAAGCTTTCTTT. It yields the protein CASSLVPDTEAFF.

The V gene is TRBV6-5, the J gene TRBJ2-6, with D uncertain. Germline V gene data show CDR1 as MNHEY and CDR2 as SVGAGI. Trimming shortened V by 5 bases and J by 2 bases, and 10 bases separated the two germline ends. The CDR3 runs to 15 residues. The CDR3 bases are TGTGCCAGCAGTGGCGGCTCCACTGGGGCCAACGTCCTGACTTTC. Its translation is CASSGGSTGANVLTF.

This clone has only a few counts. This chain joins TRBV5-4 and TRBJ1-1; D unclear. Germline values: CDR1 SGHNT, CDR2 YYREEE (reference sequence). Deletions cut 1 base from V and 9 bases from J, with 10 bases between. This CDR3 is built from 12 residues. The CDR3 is CASSLRAGKAFF. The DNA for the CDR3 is TGTGCCAGCAGCTTGAGAGCGGGGAAAGCTTTCTTT.

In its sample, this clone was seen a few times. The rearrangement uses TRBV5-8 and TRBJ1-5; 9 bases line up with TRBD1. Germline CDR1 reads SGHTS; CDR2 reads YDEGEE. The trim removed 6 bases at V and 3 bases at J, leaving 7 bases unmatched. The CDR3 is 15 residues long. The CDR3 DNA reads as TGTGCCAGCATCCTCTGGACAGGGGTCAATCAGCCCCAGCATTTT. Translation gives CASILWTGVNQPQHF.

CDR3 nucleotide sequence: TGTGCCAGCGGATGGACTAGAAGGTCCTACGAGCAGTACTTC. Residues: CASGWTRRSYEQYF. The V gene is TRBV7-2, the J gene TRBJ2-7; 7 bases are a match to TRBD2. This CDR3 has 14 residues. V trimming: 8 bases; J trimming: 1 base; junction bases outside the gene matches: 8. Germline V gene sequence: CDR1 SGHTA, CDR2 FQGNSA.

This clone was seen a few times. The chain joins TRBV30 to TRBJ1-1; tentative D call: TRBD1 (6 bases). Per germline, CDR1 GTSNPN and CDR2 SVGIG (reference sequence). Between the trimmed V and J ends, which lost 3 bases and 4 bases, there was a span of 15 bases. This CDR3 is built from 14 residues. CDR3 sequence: CAWRALRGSTEAFF. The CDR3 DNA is TGTGCCTGGAGGGCACTCAGGGGCAGCACTGAAGCTTTCTTT.

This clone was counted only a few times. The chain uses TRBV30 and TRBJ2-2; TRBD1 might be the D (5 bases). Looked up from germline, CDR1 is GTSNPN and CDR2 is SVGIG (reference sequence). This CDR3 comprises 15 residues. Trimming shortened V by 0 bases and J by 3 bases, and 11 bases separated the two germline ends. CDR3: CAWSVSQGYTGELFF. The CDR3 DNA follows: TGTGCCTGGAGTGTAAGTCAGGGTTACACCGGGGAGCTGTTTTTT.

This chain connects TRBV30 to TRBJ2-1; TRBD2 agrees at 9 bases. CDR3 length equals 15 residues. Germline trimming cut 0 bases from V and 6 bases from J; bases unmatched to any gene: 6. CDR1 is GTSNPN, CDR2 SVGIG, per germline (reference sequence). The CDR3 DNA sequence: TGTGCCTGGAGTGTTGTAGCGGGAGCTCCCAATGAGCAGTTCTTC. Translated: CAWSVVAGAPNEQFF.

The CDR3 here is CASSQERGPDNEQFF. CDR3 nucleotide sequence: TGCGCCAGCAGCCAAGAACGCGGGCCCGACAATGAGCAGTTCTTC. V and J are TRBV4-1 and TRBJ2-1, with D perhaps TRBD2 (5 bases). The germline V gene has CDR1 MGHRA and CDR2 YSYEKL. This CDR3 comprises 15 residues. Trimming took off 0 bases at V and 5 bases at J, with 11 bases between the two ends.

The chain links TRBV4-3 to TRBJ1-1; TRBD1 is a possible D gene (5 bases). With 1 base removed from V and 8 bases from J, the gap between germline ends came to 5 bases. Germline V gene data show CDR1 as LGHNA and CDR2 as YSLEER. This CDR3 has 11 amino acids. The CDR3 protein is CASSQGQEAFF. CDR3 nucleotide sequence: TGCGCCAGCAGCCAAGGACAGGAAGCTTTCTTT.

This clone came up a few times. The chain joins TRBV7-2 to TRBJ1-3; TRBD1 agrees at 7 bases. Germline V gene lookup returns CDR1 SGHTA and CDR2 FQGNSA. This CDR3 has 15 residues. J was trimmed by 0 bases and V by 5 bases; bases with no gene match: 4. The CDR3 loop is CASSLNRGSGNTIYF. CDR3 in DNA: TGTGCCAGCAGCCTGAACAGGGGCTCTGGAAACACCATATATTTT.

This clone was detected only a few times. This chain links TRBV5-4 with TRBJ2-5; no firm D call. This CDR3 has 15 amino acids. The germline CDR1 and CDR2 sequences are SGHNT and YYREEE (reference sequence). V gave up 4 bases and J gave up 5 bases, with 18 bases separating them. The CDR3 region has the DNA TGTGCCAGCAGCCCCATGGTGGTCTCCCGGGAGACCCAGTACTTC. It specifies CASSPMVVSRETQYF.

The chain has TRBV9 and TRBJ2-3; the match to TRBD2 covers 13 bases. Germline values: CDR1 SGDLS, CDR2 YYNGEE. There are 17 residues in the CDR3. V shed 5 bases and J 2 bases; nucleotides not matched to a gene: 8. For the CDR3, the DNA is TGTGCCAGCAGTCGGACTAGCGGGAGTGAGCCCACAGATACGCAGTATTTT. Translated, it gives CASSRTSGSEPTDTQYF. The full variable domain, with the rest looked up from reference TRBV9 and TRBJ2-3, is DSGVTQTPKHLITATGQRVTLRCSPRSGDLSVYWYQQSLDQGLQFLIQYYNGEERAKGNILERFSAQQFPDLHSELNLSSLELGDSALYFCASSRTSGSEPTDTQYFGPGTRLTVL.

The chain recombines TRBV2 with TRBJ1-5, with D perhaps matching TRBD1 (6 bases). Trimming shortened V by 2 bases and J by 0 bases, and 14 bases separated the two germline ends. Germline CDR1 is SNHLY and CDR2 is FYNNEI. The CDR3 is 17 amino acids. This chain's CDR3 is CASSELATGISNQPQHF. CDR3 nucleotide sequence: TGTGCCAGCAGTGAATTAGCTACAGGGATTAGCAATCAGCCCCAGCATTTT.

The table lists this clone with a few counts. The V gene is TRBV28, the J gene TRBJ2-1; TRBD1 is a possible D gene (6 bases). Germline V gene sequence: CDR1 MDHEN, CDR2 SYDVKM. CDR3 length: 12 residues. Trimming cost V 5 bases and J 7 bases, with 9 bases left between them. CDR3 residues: CASSTGWNEQFF. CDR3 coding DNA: TGTGCCAGCAGTACAGGGTGGAATGAGCAGTTCTTC.

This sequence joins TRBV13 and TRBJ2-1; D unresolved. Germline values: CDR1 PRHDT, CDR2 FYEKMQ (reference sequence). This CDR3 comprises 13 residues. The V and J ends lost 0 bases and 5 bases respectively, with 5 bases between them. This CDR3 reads CASSLGLDNEQFF. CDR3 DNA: TGTGCCAGCAGCTTAGGACTTGACAATGAGCAGTTCTTC.